This T cell receptor (beta chain) was found in a study of CD8+ T cells in alopecia areata. Whole-study results and caveats: Scalp clonality decreased significantly with tofacitinib, and so did expanded CD8+ clones among the top 100. It was lesional scalp, especially alopecia totalis/universalis, that showed higher clonality than normal scalp. Persistence of many expanded lesional clones was seen in scalp and blood during tofacitinib.

The J segment lost 3 bases and the V segment lost 7 bases, leaving 4 bases of the junction unmatched. The germline gives CDR1 SQVTM, CDR2 ANQGSEA. The CDR3 extends over 13 amino acids. Treatment given: oral pan-JAK inhibitor, 5-10 mg twice daily. CD4+ and CD8+ T cells were sorted from PBMCs. In regard to this clone: Its antigen remains unidentified.

Reverse transcription of extracted RNA yielded cDNA, which provided the sequencing template. Produced via immunoSEQ multiplex PCR; TCRdb's table is partial and in-frame only. The table has about 210,000 clones, roughly 56% seen once; the top ten hold roughly 1.5%. The chain has TRBV29-1 and TRBJ1-4, with TRBD1 matching 8 bases. The clonotype comes from a human donor with alopecia areata. Here the sequenced sample was CD4+ T cells sorted from blood, taken at week 4, from a patient treated with tofacitinib. In DNA form, the CDR3 reads TGCAGCGCGAAACAGGGGGCTAATGAAAAACTGTTTTTT. Protein sequence: CSAKQGANEKLFF.